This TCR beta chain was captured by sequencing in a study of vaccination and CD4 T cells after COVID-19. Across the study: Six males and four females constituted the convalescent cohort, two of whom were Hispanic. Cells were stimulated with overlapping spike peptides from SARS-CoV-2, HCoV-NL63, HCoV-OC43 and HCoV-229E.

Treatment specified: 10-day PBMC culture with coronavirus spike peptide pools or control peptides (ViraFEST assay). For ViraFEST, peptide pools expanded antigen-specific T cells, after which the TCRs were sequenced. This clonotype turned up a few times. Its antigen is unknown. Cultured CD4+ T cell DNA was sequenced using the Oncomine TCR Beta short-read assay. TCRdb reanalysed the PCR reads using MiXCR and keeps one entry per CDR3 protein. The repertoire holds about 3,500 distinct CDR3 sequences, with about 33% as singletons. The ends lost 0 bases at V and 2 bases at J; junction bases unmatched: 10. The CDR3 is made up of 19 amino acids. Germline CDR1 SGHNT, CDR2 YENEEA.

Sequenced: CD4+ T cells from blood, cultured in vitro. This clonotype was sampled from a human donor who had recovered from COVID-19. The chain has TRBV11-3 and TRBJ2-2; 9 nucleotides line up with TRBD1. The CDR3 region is CASSLDFPRDRVNTGELFF. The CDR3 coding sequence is TGTGCCAGCAGCTTAGACTTCCCCCGGGACAGGGTTAACACCGGGGAGCTGTTTTTT.